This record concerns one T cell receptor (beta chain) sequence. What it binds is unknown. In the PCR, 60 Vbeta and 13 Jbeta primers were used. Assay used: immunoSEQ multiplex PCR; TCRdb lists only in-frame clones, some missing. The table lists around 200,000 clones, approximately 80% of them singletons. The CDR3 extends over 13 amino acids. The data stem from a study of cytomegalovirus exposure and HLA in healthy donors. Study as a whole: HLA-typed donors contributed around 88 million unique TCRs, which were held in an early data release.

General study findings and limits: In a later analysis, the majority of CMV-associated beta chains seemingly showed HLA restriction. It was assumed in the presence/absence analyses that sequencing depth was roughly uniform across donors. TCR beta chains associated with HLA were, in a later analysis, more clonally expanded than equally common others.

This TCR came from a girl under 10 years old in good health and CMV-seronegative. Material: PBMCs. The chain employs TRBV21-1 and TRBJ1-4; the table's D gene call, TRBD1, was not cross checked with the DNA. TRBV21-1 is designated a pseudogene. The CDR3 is CAGRGQGREKLFF. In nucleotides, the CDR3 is TGTGCCGGAAGGGGACAGGGGCGGGAAAAACTGTTTTTT.